One and the same sample provided the 5 T cell receptor beta chains below, sequenced in a study of cytomegalovirus exposure and HLA in healthy donors. The method was immunoSEQ multiplex PCR; TCRdb's version includes in-frame clones alone and lacks a portion of them. The sample shows around 130,000 clones, about 88% of them seen only once. Sequencing was done on a sample of PBMCs. The receptors here all came from a man aged 25-45 years in good health and CMV-seronegative.

Written as DNA, the CDR3 is TGTGCCAGCAGTGGGGGGTTCGGGGGGCAGCCCCAGCATTTT. Encoded protein: CASSGGFGGQPQHF. This sequence joins TRBV6-1 and TRBJ1-5; possible D gene TRBD1, 5 bases. The CDR3 totals 14 residues. V was trimmed by 4 bases and J by 7 bases, leaving 14 bases between them. Germline values: CDR1 MNHNS, CDR2 SASEGT.

The V and J genes are TRBV27 and TRBJ1-1; TRBD1 might be the D (6 bases). This CDR3 has 14 amino acids. CDR1 MNHEY and CDR2 SMNVEV come from the germline V gene (reference sequence). Trimming took off 2 bases at V and 10 bases at J, with 17 bases between the two ends. This CDR3 is CASSLDRDNQRAFF. Written as DNA, the CDR3 is TGTGCCAGCAGTTTAGACCGGGACAACCAGCGAGCTTTCTTT.

This rearrangement joins TRBV4-3 to TRBJ2-7; the D gene is possibly TRBD2 (6 bases). Trimming cost V 0 bases and J 2 bases, with 14 bases left between them. The CDR3 spans 16 residues. The germline CDR1 and CDR2 sequences are LGHNA and YSLEER. CDR3 nucleotide sequence: TGCGCCAGCAGCCAAGATCTTTACGGGAGAGCCTACGAGCAGTACTTC. This sequence encodes CASSQDLYGRAYEQYF.

The table lists this clone with a count of one. The chain combines TRBV27 with TRBJ2-1; 7 bases agree with TRBD2. The CDR3 contains 14 residues. The germline V gene has CDR1 MNHEY and CDR2 SMNVEV (reference sequence). Trimming cost V 6 bases and J 9 bases; bases outside gene matches: 11. Here the CDR3 reads CASSGVLGGGEQFF. The CDR3 DNA reads as TGTGCCAGCAGCGGCGTCTTGGGGGGGGGTGAGCAGTTCTTC.

DNA for the CDR3: TGTGCCAGCAGCTCTCAGGGGATAGAGCAGTACTTC. Amino acids: CASSSQGIEQYF. The chain combines TRBV11-2 with TRBJ2-7; TRBD1 is a possible D gene (6 bases). Germline V gives CDR1 SGHAT, CDR2 FQNNGV. The CDR3 has 12 residues. Trimming shortened V by 4 bases and J by 7 bases, and 11 bases separated the two germline ends.